This TCR beta chain originates from a study of Ad26.COV2.S vaccination and SARS-CoV-2 variants. Study overall: Trial arm assignment for the donor was COV1001 Ad26.COV2.S. The study gave Ad26.COV2.S intramuscularly, once or twice 56 days apart.

The protocol was immunoSEQ multiplex PCR, while the TCRdb copy is restricted to in-frame clones and leaves out a portion. This table has 200,000 to 300,000 clones, roughly nine tenths appearing once. Concerning this clone itself: Its antigen remains unidentified.

Whole-study findings and limits: The breadth of spike-specific CD8+ and CD4+ T cell responses after vaccination was reportedly substantial.

Noted treatment: roughly 18 received Ad26.COV2.S at low or high dose, single or two shots; five or six received placebo; per-sample allocation not given. Material that was analyzed had been drawn on day 63 after the first vaccine or placebo injection. Aged 18-55 years, donor was enrolled in Boston in about 2020. V was cut by 7 bases and J by 4 bases, with 16 bases left in between. Germline CDR1 reads MNHEY; CDR2 reads SVGAGI. The CDR3 is made up of 14 amino acids. The origin of this receptor is a person aged 18 to 59 who received the Ad26.COV2.S COVID-19 vaccine or a placebo. The specimen was peripheral blood, collected in a trial of Ad26.COV2.S vaccine versus placebo. The gene calls are TRBV6-5 and TRBJ2-5, with D unclear. CDR3: CASMRSGLPETQYF. CDR3 in DNA: TGTGCCAGCATGCGGTCTGGGCTCCCAGAGACCCAGTACTTC.